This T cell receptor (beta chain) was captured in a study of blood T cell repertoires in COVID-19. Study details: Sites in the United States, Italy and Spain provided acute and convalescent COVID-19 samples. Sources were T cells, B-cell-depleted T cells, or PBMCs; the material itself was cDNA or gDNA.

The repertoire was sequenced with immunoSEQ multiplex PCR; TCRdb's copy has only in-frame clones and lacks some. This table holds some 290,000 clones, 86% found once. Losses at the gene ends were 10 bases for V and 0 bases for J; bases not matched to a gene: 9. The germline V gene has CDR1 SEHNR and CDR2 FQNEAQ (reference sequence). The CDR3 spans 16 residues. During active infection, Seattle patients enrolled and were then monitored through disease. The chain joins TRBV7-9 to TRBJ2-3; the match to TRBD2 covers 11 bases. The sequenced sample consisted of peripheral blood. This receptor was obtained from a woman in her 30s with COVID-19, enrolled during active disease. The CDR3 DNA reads TGTGCCATCCCGGGACTAGCGGATACTAGCACAGATACGCAGTATTTT. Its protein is CAIPGLADTSTDTQYF. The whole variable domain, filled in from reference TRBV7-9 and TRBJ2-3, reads DTGVSQNPRHKITKRGQNVTFRCDPISEHNRLYWYRQTLGQGPEFLTYFQNEAQLEKSRLLSDRFSAERPKGSFSTLEIQRTEQGDSAMYLCAIPGLADTSTDTQYFGPGTRLTVL.